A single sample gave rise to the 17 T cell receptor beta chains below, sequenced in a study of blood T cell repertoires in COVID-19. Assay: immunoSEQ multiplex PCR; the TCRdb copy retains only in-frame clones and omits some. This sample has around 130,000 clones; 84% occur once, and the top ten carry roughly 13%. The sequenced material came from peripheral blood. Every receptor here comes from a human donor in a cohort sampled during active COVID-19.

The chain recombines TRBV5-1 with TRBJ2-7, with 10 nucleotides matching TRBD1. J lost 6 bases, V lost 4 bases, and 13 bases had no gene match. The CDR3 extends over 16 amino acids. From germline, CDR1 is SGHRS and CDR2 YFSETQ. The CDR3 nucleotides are TGCGCCAGCAGCGCCAAGTTGGGGGACAGGGGTATCGAGCAGTACTTC. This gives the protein CASSAKLGDRGIEQYF.

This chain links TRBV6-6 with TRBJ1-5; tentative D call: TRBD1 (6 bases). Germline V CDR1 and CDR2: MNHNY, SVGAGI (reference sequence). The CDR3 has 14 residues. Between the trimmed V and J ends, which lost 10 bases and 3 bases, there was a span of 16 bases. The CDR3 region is CATVPQGNNQPQHF. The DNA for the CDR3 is TGTGCCACGGTCCCACAGGGAAACAATCAGCCCCAGCATTTT.

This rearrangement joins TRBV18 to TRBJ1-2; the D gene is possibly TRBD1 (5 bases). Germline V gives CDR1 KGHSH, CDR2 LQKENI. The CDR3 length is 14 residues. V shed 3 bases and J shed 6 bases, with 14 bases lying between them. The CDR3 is CASSPAVAGDGYTF. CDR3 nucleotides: TGTGCCAGCTCACCGGCGGTGGCGGGGGATGGCTACACCTTC.

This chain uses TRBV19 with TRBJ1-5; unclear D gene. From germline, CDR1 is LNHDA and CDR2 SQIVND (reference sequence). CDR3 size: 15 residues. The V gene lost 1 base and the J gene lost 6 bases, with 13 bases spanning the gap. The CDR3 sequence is CASSIVAEEIQPQHF. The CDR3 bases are TGTGCCAGTAGTATAGTGGCAGAGGAGATTCAGCCCCAGCATTTT. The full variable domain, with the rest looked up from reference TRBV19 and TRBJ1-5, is DGGITQSPKYLFRKEGQNVTLSCEQNLNHDAMYWYRQDPGQGLRLIYYSQIVNDFQKGDIAEGYSVSREKKESFPLTVTSAQKNPTAFYLCASSIVAEEIQPQHFGDGTRLSIL.

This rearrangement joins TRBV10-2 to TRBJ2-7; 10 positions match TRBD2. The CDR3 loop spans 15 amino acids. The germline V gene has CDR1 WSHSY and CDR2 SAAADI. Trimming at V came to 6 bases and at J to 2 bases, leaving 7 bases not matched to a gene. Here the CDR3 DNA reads TGCGCCAGCAGAGGGGCAAGCGGGGGGGCCTACGAGCAGTACTTC. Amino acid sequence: CASRGASGGAYEQYF.

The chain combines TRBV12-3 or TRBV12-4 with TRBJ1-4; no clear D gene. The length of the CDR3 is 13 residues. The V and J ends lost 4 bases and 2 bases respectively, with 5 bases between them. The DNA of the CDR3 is TGTGCCAGCAGTTCTCTCACTAATGAAAAACTGTTTTTT. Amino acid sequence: CASSSLTNEKLFF.

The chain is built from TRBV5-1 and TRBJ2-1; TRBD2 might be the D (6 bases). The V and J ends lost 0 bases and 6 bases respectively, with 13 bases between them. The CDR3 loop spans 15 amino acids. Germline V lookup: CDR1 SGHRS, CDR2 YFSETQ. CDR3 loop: CASSLDLGRGNEQFF. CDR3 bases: TGCGCCAGCAGCTTGGATTTAGGGCGGGGCAATGAGCAGTTCTTC.

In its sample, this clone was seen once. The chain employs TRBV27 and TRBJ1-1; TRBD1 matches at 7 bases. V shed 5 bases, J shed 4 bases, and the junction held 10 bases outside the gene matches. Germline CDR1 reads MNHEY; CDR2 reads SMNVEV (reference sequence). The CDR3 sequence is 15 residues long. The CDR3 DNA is TGTGCCAGCAGTCGATCGGGGACAGCGGGCACTGAAGCTTTCTTT. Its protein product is CASSRSGTAGTEAFF.

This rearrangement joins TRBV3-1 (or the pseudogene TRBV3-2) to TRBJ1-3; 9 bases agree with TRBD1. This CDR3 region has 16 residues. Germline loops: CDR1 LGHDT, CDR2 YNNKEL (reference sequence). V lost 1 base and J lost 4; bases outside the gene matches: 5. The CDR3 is CASSQGTGAAGNTIYF. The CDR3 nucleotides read TGTGCCAGCAGCCAAGGGACAGGGGCAGCGGGAAACACCATATATTTT.

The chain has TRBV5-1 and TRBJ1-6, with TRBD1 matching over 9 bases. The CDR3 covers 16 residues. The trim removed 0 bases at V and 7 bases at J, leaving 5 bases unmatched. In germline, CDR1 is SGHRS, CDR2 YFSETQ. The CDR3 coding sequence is TGCGCCAGCAGCTTGGCCGCCGGACAGGGGAATTCACCCCTCCACTTT. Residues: CASSLAAGQGNSPLHF.

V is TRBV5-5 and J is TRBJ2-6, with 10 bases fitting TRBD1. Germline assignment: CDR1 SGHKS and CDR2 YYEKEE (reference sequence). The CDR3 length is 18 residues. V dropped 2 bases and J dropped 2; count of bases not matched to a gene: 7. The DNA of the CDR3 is TGTGCCAGCAGCTTTACAAGCGGGACAGGGGCTGGGGCCAACGTCCTGACTTTC. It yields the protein CASSFTSGTGAGANVLTF.

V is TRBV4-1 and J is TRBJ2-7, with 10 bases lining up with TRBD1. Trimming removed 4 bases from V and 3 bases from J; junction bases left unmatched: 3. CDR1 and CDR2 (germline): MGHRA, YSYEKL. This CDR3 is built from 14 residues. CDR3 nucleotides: TGCGCCAGCAGCCCCGGGACAGGGGACTACGAGCAGTACTTC. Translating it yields CASSPGTGDYEQYF.

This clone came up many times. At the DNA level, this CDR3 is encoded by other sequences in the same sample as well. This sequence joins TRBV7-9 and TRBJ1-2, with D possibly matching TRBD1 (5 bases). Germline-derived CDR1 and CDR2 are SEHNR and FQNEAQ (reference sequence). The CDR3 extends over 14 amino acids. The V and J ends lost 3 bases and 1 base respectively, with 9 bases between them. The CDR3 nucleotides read TGTGCCAGCAGCTTGGAGACAGATAACTATGGCTACACCTTC. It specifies CASSLETDNYGYTF.

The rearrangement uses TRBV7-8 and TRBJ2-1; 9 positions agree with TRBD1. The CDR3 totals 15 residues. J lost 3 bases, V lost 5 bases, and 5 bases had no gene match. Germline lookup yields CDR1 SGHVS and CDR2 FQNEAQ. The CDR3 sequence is CASSLTGQGYNEQFF. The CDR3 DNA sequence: TGTGCCAGCAGCCTGACGGGACAGGGCTACAATGAGCAGTTCTTC.

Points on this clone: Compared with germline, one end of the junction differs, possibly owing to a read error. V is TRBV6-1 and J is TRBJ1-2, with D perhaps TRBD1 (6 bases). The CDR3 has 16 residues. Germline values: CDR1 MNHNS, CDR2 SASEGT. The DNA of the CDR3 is TGTGCCAGCACTGAATGGGGCCCCGGGGGGGCAGCGGACTACACCTTC. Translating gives CASTEWGPGGAADYTF.

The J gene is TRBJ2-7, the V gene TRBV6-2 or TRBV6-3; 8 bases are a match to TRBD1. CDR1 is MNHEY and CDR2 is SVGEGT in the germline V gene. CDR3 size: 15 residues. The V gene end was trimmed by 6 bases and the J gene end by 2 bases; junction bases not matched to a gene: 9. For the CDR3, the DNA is TGTGCCAGCAGCTCCGGACAGGGCAAAACCTACGAGCAGTACTTC. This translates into CASSSGQGKTYEQYF.

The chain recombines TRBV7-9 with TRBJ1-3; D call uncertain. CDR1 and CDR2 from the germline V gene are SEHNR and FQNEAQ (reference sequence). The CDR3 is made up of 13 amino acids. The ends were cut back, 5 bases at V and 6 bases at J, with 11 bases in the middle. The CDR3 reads CASSPSSPNTIYF. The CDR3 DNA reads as TGTGCCAGCAGCCCTTCCTCCCCAAACACCATATATTTT.